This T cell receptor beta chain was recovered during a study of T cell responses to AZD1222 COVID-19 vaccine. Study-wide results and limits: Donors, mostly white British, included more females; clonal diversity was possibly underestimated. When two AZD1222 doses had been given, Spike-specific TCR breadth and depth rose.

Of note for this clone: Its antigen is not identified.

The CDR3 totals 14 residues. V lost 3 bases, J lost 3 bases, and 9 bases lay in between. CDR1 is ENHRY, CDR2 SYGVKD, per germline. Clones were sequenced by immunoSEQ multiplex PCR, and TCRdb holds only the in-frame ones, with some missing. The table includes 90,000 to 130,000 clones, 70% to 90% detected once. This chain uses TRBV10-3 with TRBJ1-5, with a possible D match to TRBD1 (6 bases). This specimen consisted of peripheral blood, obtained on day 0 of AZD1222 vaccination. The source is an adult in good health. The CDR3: CAISDGQLNQPQHF. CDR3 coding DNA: TGTGCCATCAGTGATGGACAGCTCAATCAGCCCCAGCATTTT.